This entry lists 17 T cell receptor beta chains sequenced from one sample in a study of graft-versus-host responses after intestinal transplantation. Clones were read by immunoSEQ multiplex PCR, and TCRdb kept only the in-frame ones, dropping some. Of over 5,000 clones in the sample, about 25% were seen once. Sequences were derived from alloreactive CD4+ T cells from a mixed lymphocyte reaction culture, sampled before transplantation. Stated subset: CFSE-low proliferating T cells sorted from roughly 6-day pre-transplant mixed lymphocyte reaction (GvH or HvG direction). All receptors come from a human patient who was an organ donor for intestinal transplantation.

V usage is TRBV2 and J usage is TRBJ2-4; 8 bases fit TRBD2. V gave up 3 bases and J gave up 3 bases; unmatched junction bases: 1. CDR3 length: 14 residues. Germline CDR1 and CDR2: SNHLY and FYNNEI. As DNA, the CDR3 is TGTGCCAGCAGTGACGGGGGGGGCAAAAACATTCAGTACTTC. Protein product: CASSDGGGKNIQYF.

The rearrangement joins TRBV6-1 to TRBJ2-5, with 8 bases aligning to TRBD1. V trimming: 2 bases; J trimming: 2 bases; junction bases outside the gene matches: 10. Germline CDR1 is MNHNS and CDR2 is SASEGT. The CDR3 spans 17 residues. The DNA of the CDR3 is TGTGCCAGCAGTGAACCTCGGACAGGGTTAAGACAAGAGACCCAGTACTTC. Protein sequence: CASSEPRTGLRQETQYF.

This clone was recorded a few times. The chain recombines TRBV5-1 with TRBJ2-5; the match to TRBD2 covers 13 bases. The trim removed 3 bases at V and 2 bases at J, leaving 10 bases unmatched. Germline V gene lookup returns CDR1 SGHRS and CDR2 YFSETQ. This CDR3 spans 18 amino acids. Here the CDR3 DNA reads TGCGCCAGCAGCTGGGCCGGGACTAGCGGGACCCATCAAGAGACCCAGTACTTC. Protein product: CASSWAGTSGTHQETQYF.

The chain uses TRBV4-1 and TRBJ2-3, with D uncertain. The ends were cut back, 0 bases at V and 2 bases at J, with 18 bases in the middle. CDR1 MGHRA and CDR2 YSYEKL come from the germline V gene. The CDR3 length is 18 residues. The CDR3 is CASSQDRFIYRPTDTQYF. DNA for the CDR3: TGCGCCAGCAGCCAAGATAGATTTATTTATCGCCCCACAGATACGCAGTATTTT.

The V and J genes are TRBV5-4 and TRBJ2-7, with TRBD1 as a possible D gene (6 bases). With 0 bases removed from V and 2 bases from J, the gap between germline ends came to 12 bases. This CDR3 has 15 residues. Germline lookup yields CDR1 SGHNT and CDR2 YYREEE (reference sequence). The DNA for the CDR3 is TGTGCCAGCAGCTTGGGGGCAGGGGATGCCTACGAGCAGTACTTC. As protein: CASSLGAGDAYEQYF. The full variable domain, with the rest looked up from reference TRBV5-4 and TRBJ2-7, is ETGVTQSPTHLIKTRGQQVTLRCSSQSGHNTVSWYQQALGQGPQFIFQYYREEENGRGNFPPRFSGLQFPNYSSELNVNALELDDSALYLCASSLGAGDAYEQYFGPGTRLTVT.

This clone has only a few counts. J is TRBJ1-2 and V is TRBV6-5, with a possible D match to TRBD1 (5 bases). This CDR3 region has 12 residues. The V gene's germline CDR1 is MNHEY and CDR2 SVGAGI. The V gene lost 8 bases and the J gene lost 5 bases, with 12 bases spanning the gap. The DNA of the CDR3 is TGTGCCAGCGGGAGGGGTGGATATGGCTACACCTTC. This encodes CASGRGGYGYTF.

This clone counts as medium-sized (0.01 to 0.1%). As DNA, the CDR3 is TGTGCCAGCAGACTTAGCGGGGGGCTGGGCGAGCAGTACTTC. Its protein product is CASRLSGGLGEQYF. The chain employs TRBV21-1 and TRBJ2-7; the D call TRBD2 from the table was never checked on the DNA. TRBV21-1 is given as a pseudogene. The CDR3 is 14 amino acids.

This clone was seen once. J is TRBJ2-5 and V is TRBV4-2; 10 nucleotides agree with TRBD2. V dropped 4 bases and J dropped 4; count of bases not matched to a gene: 3. CDR1 and CDR2 from the germline V gene are LGHNA and YNFKEQ. This CDR3 is built from 14 residues. The CDR3 loop reads CASSPAGGGETQYF. CDR3 nucleotides: TGTGCCAGCAGCCCAGCGGGAGGGGGAGAGACCCAGTACTTC.

The V call is TRBV19, the J call TRBJ1-5; D is ambiguous. CDR1 and CDR2 from the germline V gene are LNHDA and SQIVND (reference sequence). Trimming stripped 8 bases from V and 0 bases from J, with 5 bases between. The CDR3 runs 12 residues. CDR3 loop: CASSVSNQPQHF. Here the CDR3 DNA reads TGTGCCAGTTCAGTTAGCAATCAGCCCCAGCATTTT.

The chain joins TRBV7-3 to TRBJ2-5; D not certain. V was shortened by 7 bases and J by 7 bases, with 16 bases between the two germline ends. There are 13 residues in the CDR3. CDR1 SGHTA and CDR2 FQGTGA come from the germline V gene. In DNA, the CDR3 is TGTGCCAGCACCAGTTCAGGTCTTGGGACCCAGTACTTC. The encoded protein is CASTSSGLGTQYF.

This clone has a handful of counts. This chain uses TRBV10-3 with TRBJ2-1; D perhaps matches TRBD2 (6 bases). The CDR3 is 16 amino acids. Looked up from germline, CDR1 is ENHRY and CDR2 is SYGVKD. Trimming removed 10 bases at V and 4 bases at J, with 23 bases between. The CDR3 region has the DNA TGTGCCAGCAGGAAGCGGGCCGGGCTACCTTACAATGAGCAGTTCTTC. As protein: CASRKRAGLPYNEQFF.

This clone was counted a few times. The J gene is TRBJ2-3, the V gene TRBV10-1, with D hard to call. The CDR3 loop spans 14 amino acids. V lost 3 bases and J 2 bases, leaving 9 bases between the germline ends. In germline, CDR1 is WNHNN, CDR2 SYGVQD (reference sequence). This CDR3 is CASSDQALTDTQYF. The CDR3 DNA sequence: TGCGCCAGCAGTGATCAGGCCCTCACAGATACGCAGTATTTT.

Note on this clone: A clone one base away is much larger, so this may be a read error. This chain links TRBV5-4 with TRBJ1-4; 11 bases fit TRBD1. V lost 9 bases to trimming and J lost 7 bases; unmatched junction nucleotides: 11. The CDR3 consists of 15 residues. Germline V CDR1 and CDR2: SGHNT, YYREEE (reference sequence). This chain's CDR3 is CANSSAGTGGEKLFF. The CDR3 DNA reads TGTGCCAACAGTTCGGCCGGGACAGGGGGTGAAAAACTGTTTTTT.

The sample holds a few counts of this clone. The chain joins TRBV19 to TRBJ1-5; D call uncertain. With 6 bases removed from V and 8 bases from J, the gap between germline ends came to 11 bases. The CDR3 consists of 12 residues. Per germline, CDR1 LNHDA and CDR2 SQIVND (reference sequence). The CDR3 is CASRSNGEPQHF. The DNA of the CDR3 is TGTGCCAGTAGGTCGAACGGGGAGCCCCAGCATTTT.

This clone was found a few times. The chain is built from TRBV7-2 and TRBJ2-4; a weak D match, TRBD2 (6 bases). Germline CDR1 is SGHTA and CDR2 is FQGNSA. The CDR3 is 14 residues long. V lost 0 bases and J 9 bases, leaving 12 bases between the germline ends. In DNA, the CDR3 is TGTGCCAGCAGCTTAGCGGGAGGCCGAACCATTCAGTACTTC. Its protein is CASSLAGGRTIQYF.

This clone came up a few times. CDR3 sequence (DNA): TGCGCCAGCAGCTTGTGGCAGAACACCGGGGAGCTGTTTTTT. Its translation is CASSLWQNTGELFF. The gene calls are TRBV5-1 and TRBJ2-2; no firm D call. Trimming pared 1 base from V and 1 base from J, leaving 5 bases between. Germline V lookup: CDR1 SGHRS, CDR2 YFSETQ. This CDR3 is 14 amino acids long.

This sequence joins TRBV18 and TRBJ1-1; 7 bases fit TRBD1. Unmatched junction bases numbered 12, after V lost 1 base and J lost 1 base. CDR3 length equals 18 residues. CDR1 and CDR2 from the germline V gene are KGHSH and LQKENI. The CDR3 region has the DNA TGTGCCAGCTCACCACTCCCCGTGACAGGGCCGGGGAACACTGAAGCTTTCTTT. As protein: CASSPLPVTGPGNTEAFF.